These 8 T cell receptor beta chains were all obtained from the same sample, sequenced in a study of human T cells and chemical hapten exposure. TCRdb reanalysed the RACE reads using MiXCR and keeps one entry per CDR3 protein. The top ten hold 2% to 2.5% of the sample, which has about 160,000 distinct CDR3 sequences, around 30% seen once. The sample's time point: patch test 3, about 24 weeks after DPC sensitization. Noted treatment: therapeutic diphenylcyclopropenone sensitization with weekly scalp DPC. The sample consisted of whole blood, taken in connection with sensitization to the hapten diphenylcyclopropenone (DPC). The receptors were gathered from a woman between 18 and 29 years old with alopecia areata. Some clones in this sample may be carry-over from other donors' samples.

The chain couples TRBV5-1 to TRBJ2-3, with TRBD1 identical over 9 bases. V lost 7 bases and J lost 1; bases outside the gene matches: 1. CDR3 length equals 13 residues. The germline V gene encodes CDR1 SGHRS and CDR2 YFSETQ. CDR3 DNA: TGCGCCAGCGGACAGGGGCGCACAGATACGCAGTATTTT. As protein: CASGQGRTDTQYF.

This clonotype was counted only a few times. The J gene is TRBJ2-5, the V gene TRBV7-2, with D unresolved. The CDR3 is made up of 14 amino acids. V was clipped by 2 bases and J by 4 bases, with 11 bases between them. Germline loops: CDR1 SGHTA, CDR2 FQGNSA. This CDR3 reads CASSLSSVPETQYF. Here the CDR3 DNA reads TGTGCCAGCAGCTTATCCTCAGTTCCAGAGACCCAGTACTTC.

The rearrangement joins TRBV25-1 to TRBJ2-2, with D possibly being TRBD2 (6 bases). Looked up from germline, CDR1 is MGHDK and CDR2 is SYGVNS. The CDR3 runs 14 residues. V lost 8 bases, J lost 5 bases, and 15 bases lay in between. In nucleotides, the CDR3 is TGTGCCAGCCTCGGCGGGGCCTATACCGGGGAGCTGTTTTTT. Translation: CASLGGAYTGELFF.

The sample holds a few counts of this clonotype. V and J are TRBV19 and TRBJ1-3; 8 bases align to TRBD1. After removal of 11 bases from V and 0 bases from J, the junction contained 6 bases not matched to a gene. This CDR3 spans 14 amino acids. Per germline, CDR1 LNHDA and CDR2 SQIVND (reference sequence). CDR3 loop: CACSDRGSGNTIYF. The CDR3 nucleotides read TGTGCCTGCTCCGACAGGGGCTCTGGAAACACCATATATTTT. The complete variable domain, with remaining parts taken from reference TRBV19 and TRBJ1-3, reads DGGITQSPKYLFRKEGQNVTLSCEQNLNHDAMYWYRQDPGQGLRLIYYSQIVNDFQKGDIAEGYSVSREKKESFPLTVTSAQKNPTAFYLCACSDRGSGNTIYFGEGSWLTVV.

This rearrangement joins TRBV20-1 to TRBJ2-3; TRBD2 aligns across 12 bases. The CDR3 runs 16 residues. Germline CDR1 DFQATT, CDR2 SNEGSKA (reference sequence). The trim removed 5 bases at V and 3 bases at J, leaving 9 bases unmatched. CDR3 in amino acids: CSAFRSGTSGTDTQYF. As DNA, the CDR3 is TGCAGTGCTTTCCGATCCGGGACTAGCGGGACAGATACGCAGTATTTT.

This clonotype was seen a few times. The CDR3 sequence: CASSLRDKGLPETQYF. In nucleotides, the CDR3 is TGTGCCAGCAGCCTCCGGGACAAGGGGCTCCCAGAGACCCAGTACTTC. The rearrangement joins TRBV9 to TRBJ2-5, with a weak D call TRBD1 (6 bases). From germline, CDR1 is SGDLS and CDR2 YYNGEE. This CDR3 contains 16 residues. The ends were cut back, 4 bases at V and 4 bases at J, with 20 bases in the middle.

The chain uses TRBV7-2 and TRBJ1-3; D uncertain. Germline lookup yields CDR1 SGHTA and CDR2 FQGNSA. Trimming left V 3 bases short and J 4 bases short, with 7 bases between. The CDR3 is 13 amino acids. CDR3 bases: TGTGCCAGCAGCTTCAAAGGGGGAAACACCATATATTTT. Protein product: CASSFKGGNTIYF.

The J gene is TRBJ2-1, the V gene TRBV20-1; D gene ambiguous. This CDR3 is built from 16 residues. Germline V gene sequence: CDR1 DFQATT, CDR2 SNEGSKA (reference sequence). V dropped 6 bases and J dropped 0 bases, with 18 bases sitting between them. CDR3 DNA sequence: TGCAGTGCCCCCCTGTTTCGTCCTAGCTCCTACAATGAGCAGTTCTTC. It translates to CSAPLFRPSSYNEQFF.